These T cell receptor beta chains were read from a single sample in a study of shared clonotypes between healthy human individuals. TCRdb's copy holds only in-frame clones and misses some; the assay was immunoSEQ multiplex PCR. The sample lists a few million clones, 90% to 95% occurring once. The sequencing input was naive CD8+ T cells from PBMCs. Receptors originate from a man younger than 35 in good health. Some clones in this sample may be carry-over from other donors' samples. Both conserved end residues are part of each CDR3. Each record gives: CDR3 protein, CDR3 length, J gene, V gene.

CASSYTDGTYEQYF	14	TRBJ2-7	TRBV7-6
CASSVEGGTYNEQFF	15	TRBJ2-1	TRBV9
CASSSLGYEQYF	12	TRBJ2-7	TRBV28
CASSSPGNSNQPQHF	15	TRBJ1-5	TRBV7-9
CAISEYPRVNTGELFF	16	TRBJ2-2	TRBV10-3
CASSTRRDILPYEQYF	16	TRBJ2-7	TRBV28
CATRGVEQFF	10	TRBJ2-1	TRBV27
CASSHDSSYEQYF	13	TRBJ2-7	TRBV11-2
CASSKRSNSYNEQFF	15	TRBJ2-1	TRBV7-2
CASSYSWQAMNTEAFF	16	TRBJ1-1	TRBV6-5
CSVDYGTSVYNEQFF	15	TRBJ2-1	TRBV29-1
CASSEWGEGALNYGYTF	17	TRBJ1-2	TRBV6-1
CASSVGTLVRGANVLTF	17	TRBJ2-6	TRBV27